This TCR beta chain appears in the sequencing data of a study of blood T cell repertoires in COVID-19. In the study overall: Italy, Spain and the United States were the sources of the convalescent and acute COVID-19 samples. PBMCs, B-cell-depleted T cells, or T cells provided the cDNA or gDNA that made up the material.

Source study methods: Estimation of nucleated cell counts was performed using reference gene primer amplification. TCRdb's table, derived via immunoSEQ multiplex PCR, lists solely in-frame clones and lacks some. V and J calls and clone size are as listed in that table; D and trimming were resolved from the DNA. The table lists around 300,000 clones, around 87% of them singletons. The material sequenced was peripheral blood. The source is a woman aged 30 to 39 who had recovered from COVID-19.

The CDR3 nucleotides read TGTGCCAGCAGTTTTCTCCCCCCGGGCAGGGGTGCCGGGGAGCTGTTTTTT. It codes for CASSFLPPGRGAGELFF. This chain links TRBV28 with TRBJ2-2, with D perhaps TRBD1 (6 bases). V was cut by 3 bases and J by 6 bases, with 20 bases left in between. The CDR3 length is 17 residues. In germline, CDR1 is MDHEN, CDR2 SYDVKM.